The 21 T cell receptor beta chains reported below all come from one sample, sequenced in a study of blood T cell repertoires in COVID-19 (dated by TCRdb to about 2020). The library relied on the immunoSEQ multiplex PCR assay. In TCRdb, the immuneACCESS table is reduced to in-frame sequences with V and J assigned. These tables do not hold every clone; where another copy was compared, an unresolved V gene accounts for under half, and the others remain unexplained. Present in this sample are 180,000 or so clones, over 80% of which were seen just once. The top ten hold 10% to 15% of the sample. The specimen sequenced was PBMCs or T cells enriched from blood (not recorded which). The source of these receptors is a woman aged 55 to 70 who had recovered from COVID-19.

The V gene is TRBV30, the J gene TRBJ1-4; D gene unclear. Trimming pared 2 bases from V and 3 bases from J, leaving 10 bases between. The CDR3 length is 14 residues. The germline gives CDR1 GTSNPN, CDR2 SVGIG (reference sequence). The CDR3 sequence: CAWSMGGANEKLFF. CDR3 in DNA: TGTGCCTGGAGTATGGGAGGCGCTAATGAAAAACTGTTTTTT.

This clone was seen once. In nucleotides, the CDR3 is TGTGCCAGCAGGCAGGGGGCTGGGAGGCAGTTCTTC. This encodes CASRQGAGRQFF. The chain links TRBV28 to TRBJ2-1; TRBD1 matches 8 bases. The length of the CDR3 is 12 residues. Trimming removed 6 bases from V and 12 bases from J; junction bases left unmatched: 7. Germline V lookup: CDR1 MDHEN, CDR2 SYDVKM.

V and J are TRBV21-1 and TRBJ1-1; whether TRBD1, the table's D call, matches the DNA was not checked. TRBV21-1 constitutes a pseudogene. The CDR3 sequence is 13 residues long. CDR3 protein: CASSKAEDRKAFF. CDR3 nucleotide sequence: TGTGCCAGCAGCAAAGCGGAGGACAGAAAAGCTTTCTTT.

The CDR3 spells CASSRQGLNTEAFF. DNA of the CDR3: TGTGCCAGCAGCCGACAGGGTTTGAACACTGAAGCTTTCTTT. The chain uses TRBV11-3 and TRBJ1-1; the match to TRBD1 covers 7 bases. The length of the CDR3 is 14 residues. Losses at the gene ends were 5 bases for V and 0 bases for J; bases not matched to a gene: 3. Germline V gives CDR1 SGHNT, CDR2 YENEEA.

V gene TRBV5-4 combines with J gene TRBJ2-1; 9 nucleotides line up with TRBD2. Germline V gives CDR1 SGHNT, CDR2 YYREEE (reference sequence). The CDR3 spans 15 residues. Trimming at V came to 3 bases and at J to 8 bases, leaving 9 bases not matched to a gene. In DNA form, the CDR3 reads TGTGCCAGCAGCTCCAAAGGCGGGAGGGCTGATGAGCAGTTCTTC. Protein sequence: CASSSKGGRADEQFF.

This rearrangement joins TRBV15 to TRBJ1-6; 8 bases are shared with TRBD1. The CDR3 totals 16 residues. The trim removed 6 bases at V and 7 bases at J, leaving 11 bases unmatched. Germline-derived CDR1 and CDR2 are LNHNV and YYDKDF (reference sequence). The CDR3, as DNA: TGTGCCACCAGTTCCCCAGGACAGGGCCCGAATTCACCCCTCCACTTT. Translated, it gives CATSSPGQGPNSPLHF. The full variable domain, completed using reference TRBV15 and TRBJ1-6, is DAMVIQNPRYQVTQFGKPVTLSCSQTLNHNVMYWYQQKSSQAPKLLFHYYDKDFNNEADTPDNFQSRRPNTSFCFLDIRSPGLGDTAMYLCATSSPGQGPNSPLHFGNGTRLTVT.

The rearrangement joins TRBV5-4 to TRBJ1-1; D gene ambiguous. Trimming left V 2 bases short and J 0 bases short, with 5 bases between. CDR3 length equals 13 residues. CDR1 is SGHNT, CDR2 YYREEE, per germline (reference sequence). The CDR3 region has the DNA TGTGCCAGCAGCTTCCGGGTGAACACTGAAGCTTTCTTT. Encoded protein: CASSFRVNTEAFF.

The chain is built from TRBV3-1 (or the pseudogene TRBV3-2) and TRBJ1-2, with D tentatively TRBD1 (6 bases). There are 15 residues in the CDR3. CDR1 and CDR2 from the germline V gene are LGHDT and YNNKEL (reference sequence). Trimming cost V 0 bases and J 1 base, with 9 bases left between them. The chain's CDR3 is CASSQEEQGNYGYTF. CDR3 in DNA: TGTGCCAGCAGCCAAGAGGAACAGGGTAACTATGGCTACACCTTC.

This sequence joins TRBV27 and TRBJ2-1; TRBD2 matches at 9 bases. The junction had 3 bases not matched to a gene; V was cut back by 4 bases and J by 5 bases. CDR3 size: 14 residues. In germline, CDR1 is MNHEY, CDR2 SMNVEV (reference sequence). CDR3: CASSSTSGDNEQFF. The CDR3 nucleotides are TGTGCCAGCAGTTCGACTAGCGGTGACAATGAGCAGTTCTTC.

The chain joins TRBV12-3 or TRBV12-4 to TRBJ1-3, with a weak D call TRBD1 (6 bases). This CDR3 is built from 13 residues. Trimming took 5 bases from V and 2 from J, leaving 7 bases between them. The CDR3 bases are TGTGCCAGCAGTACAGGGACTGGAAACACCATATATTTT. Protein product: CASSTGTGNTIYF.

The chain employs TRBV30 and TRBJ2-7, with TRBD2 matching over 8 bases. Germline V gene data show CDR1 as GTSNPN and CDR2 as SVGIG (reference sequence). There are 14 residues in the CDR3. Trimming took 3 bases from V and 4 from J; bases not matched to a gene: 8. The CDR3 reads CAWSFSAGEYEQYF. CDR3 DNA: TGTGCCTGGAGCTTCTCAGCGGGAGAATACGAGCAGTACTTC.

The CDR3 reads CASSPIQGNYGYTF. The CDR3 DNA follows: TGTGCCAGCAGCCCAATACAGGGTAACTATGGCTACACCTTC. The V gene is TRBV5-4, the J gene TRBJ1-2; TRBD1 is a possible D gene (6 bases). Deletions cut 4 bases from V and 1 base from J, with 11 bases between. CDR1 and CDR2 (germline): SGHNT, YYREEE (reference sequence). The length of the CDR3 is 14 residues.

This clone was seen a single time. This sequence joins TRBV5-1 and TRBJ1-2; the D is unclear. CDR3 length: 14 amino acids. Looked up from germline, CDR1 is SGHRS and CDR2 is YFSETQ. V gave up 4 bases and J gave up 6 bases, with 16 bases separating them. The CDR3 coding sequence is TGCGCCAGCAGCACCCTTTCGAGCCGAGATGGCTACACCTTC. This gives the protein CASSTLSSRDGYTF.

The chain combines TRBV18 with TRBJ1-1; D is possibly TRBD1 (6 bases). Germline V gives CDR1 KGHSH, CDR2 LQKENI. The CDR3 is 13 residues long. The V end was cut by 4 bases, the J end by 6 bases, with 12 bases between. The DNA for the CDR3 is TGTGCCAGCTCACAAAACAGGGAACCTGAAGCTTTCTTT. This encodes CASSQNREPEAFF.

The rearrangement uses TRBV9 and TRBJ2-1, with 9 bases identical to TRBD1. The CDR3 has 16 amino acids. Germline V gene data show CDR1 as SGDLS and CDR2 as YYNGEE. V shed 4 bases and J 8 bases; nucleotides not matched to a gene: 13. CDR3 nucleotides: TGTGCCAGCAGCCCCCAGTTAGGGACAGGGCTCCATGAGCAGTTCTTC. Its protein product is CASSPQLGTGLHEQFF. The full variable domain, in which reference TRBV9 and TRBJ2-1 provide the parts outside the CDR3, is DSGVTQTPKHLITATGQRVTLRCSPRSGDLSVYWYQQSLDQGLQFLIQYYNGEERAKGNILERFSAQQFPDLHSELNLSSLELGDSALYFCASSPQLGTGLHEQFFGPGTRLTVL.

The genes are TRBV2 and TRBJ2-5; no reliable D call. The CDR3 extends over 11 amino acids. Trimming left V 7 bases short and J 3 bases short, with 6 bases between. CDR1 is SNHLY and CDR2 is FYNNEI in the germline V gene. The CDR3 protein is CASTLKETQYF. CDR3 nucleotide sequence: TGTGCCAGCACCTTAAAAGAGACCCAGTACTTC.

This clone was detected only a few times. The chain employs TRBV24-1 and TRBJ1-5, with TRBD1 as a possible D gene (5 bases). The CDR3 is made up of 13 amino acids. Trimming cost V 5 bases and J 5 bases, with 9 bases left between them. In germline, CDR1 is KGHDR, CDR2 SFDVKD. CDR3 region: CATSGGTYQPQHF. CDR3 DNA: TGTGCCACCAGTGGCGGGACTTATCAGCCCCAGCATTTT.

The chain links TRBV18 to TRBJ2-3; no reliable D call. The CDR3 runs 13 residues. Trimming cost V 3 bases and J 8 bases, with 12 bases left between them. Per the germline V gene, CDR1 is KGHSH and CDR2 is LQKENI. The CDR3 nucleotides read TGTGCCAGCTCACCCCCAACGGTACCTACGCAGTATTTT. Its translation is CASSPPTVPTQYF.

The genes are TRBV7-3 and TRBJ2-1; 11 bases line up with TRBD2. Germline loops: CDR1 SGHTA, CDR2 FQGTGA. J gave up 7 bases and V 2 bases, and 7 bases lay outside the gene matches. The length of the CDR3 is 16 residues. Here the CDR3 DNA reads TGTGCCAGCAGCTTAGCCCTAGCGGGAGGACAGAATGAGCAGTTCTTC. Protein sequence: CASSLALAGGQNEQFF. Drawing the rest from reference TRBV7-3 and TRBJ2-1, the complete variable domain is GAGVSQTPSNKVTEKGKYVELRCDPISGHTALYWYRQSLGQGPEFLIYFQGTGAADDSGLPNDRFFAVRPEGSVSTLKIQRTERGDSAVYLCASSLALAGGQNEQFFGPGTRLTVL.

The chain links TRBV12-5 to TRBJ1-5, with D unresolved. The CDR3 covers 13 residues. The V end was cut by 3 bases, the J end by 5 bases, with 8 bases between. Germline lookup yields CDR1 LGHNT and CDR2 FRNRAP. The CDR3 sequence: CASGLAGYQPQHF. The DNA of the CDR3 is TGTGCTAGTGGTTTAGCGGGGTATCAGCCCCAGCATTTT.

The chain employs TRBV10-3 and TRBJ2-3; TRBD2 agrees at 11 bases. The CDR3 is 16 residues long. CDR1 is ENHRY, CDR2 SYGVKD, per germline. The V segment lost 6 bases and the J segment 2 bases; nucleotides outside the gene matches: 7. CDR3 in amino acids: CAIRLGLAENTDTQYF. The CDR3 bases are TGTGCCATCAGGCTGGGACTAGCGGAGAACACAGATACGCAGTATTTT.